This TCR beta chain was captured by sequencing in a study of blood T cell repertoires in COVID-19. Study in general: Donors in the United States, Italy and Spain gave samples during acute or convalescent COVID-19. The cDNA or gDNA used as material had been derived from T cells, B-cell-depleted T cells, or PBMCs.

The authors' processing: Cell counts per sample came from amplifying reference gene primers. TCRdb keeps only in-frame clones here, not all; method: immunoSEQ multiplex PCR. That table supplies the V and J calls and clone size; D and trimming were determined from the DNA. Of approximately 82,000 clones in the sample, approximately 90% are singletons; the top ten hold 0.95% to 1.5%. Participant age was roughly 18 to 100 years, and participants resided in 24 US areas. The CDR3 is made up of 17 amino acids. Germline CDR1 is LGHDT and CDR2 is YNNKEL (reference sequence). The trim removed 1 base at V and 0 bases at J, leaving 3 bases unmatched.

Sample: PBMCs or T cells enriched from blood (not recorded which). J is TRBJ1-5 and V is TRBV3-1 (or the pseudogene TRBV3-2); 10 bases are shared with TRBD1. The receptor comes from a woman aged 45-65 years with acute COVID-19. The CDR3 nucleotides are TGTGCCAGCAGCCAAGGGACAGGGGGGTATAGCAATCAGCCCCAGCATTTT. It yields the protein CASSQGTGGYSNQPQHF.